A selection of T cell receptor beta chains follows, all from one sample in a study of radiation and T cells in renal cell carcinoma. Data came from immunoSEQ multiplex PCR; TCRdb stores just in-frame clones and leaves some out. The table records some 20,000 clones, roughly half of them present only once. The input for sequencing was tumor tissue, taken from a patient whose treatment was nephrectomy without radiotherapy. Receptors originate from a human donor with renal cell carcinoma. Both conserved end residues are part of each CDR3. A D gene is named only where the DNA matches it firmly. Not every row has a clone size; where given, it reads once, few, many or a size class.

d_call j_call v_call clone_size cdr3_nt cdr3_aa
TRBD1 TRBJ1-2 TRBV6-1 NA TGTGCCAGCGGACAGGGGGGGAGAGGCTACACCTTC CASGQGGRGYTF
NA TRBJ2-1 TRBV25-1 NA TGTGCCAGCAGGGTGAGTCTAGCTGAGTTCTTC CASRVSLAEFF
TRBD1 TRBJ2-4 TRBV4-1 few TGCGCCAGCAGCCCGGTCCCGGGACAGGAAGCCAAAAACATTCAGTACTTC CASSPVPGQEAKNIQYF
NA TRBJ2-2 TRBV7-3 medium-sized TGTGCCAGCAGCCCGGGGGCCGGGGAGCTGTTTTTT CASSPGAGELFF
NA TRBJ2-1 TRBV7-9 NA TGTGCCAGCAGCCTTGTAGGTGGCCGGAGGATGATGGAGCAGTTCTTC CASSLVGGRRMMEQFF
NA TRBJ1-2 TRBV7-2 NA TGTGCCAGCAGCTTAGCGCGGAACAAGGGCCCTTATGGCTACACCTTC CASSLARNKGPYGYTF
TRBD1 TRBJ1-6 TRBV9 NA TGTGCCAGCAGCACAGGACAGGGAAGTAATTCACCCCTCCACTTT CASSTGQGSNSPLHF
NA TRBJ2-3 TRBV27 few TGTGCCAGCAGTTTGCGAGGGGGGGCCCCGGATACGCAGTATTTT CASSLRGGAPDTQYF
TRBD1 TRBJ1-4 TRBV5-5 NA TGTGCCAGCAGCTTGGCGGGACAGGGGTATACAGGGGAAAAACTGTTTTTT CASSLAGQGYTGEKLFF
NA TRBJ1-5 TRBV10-2 NA TGCGCCAGCAGTGCCCCCGGTCAGCCCCAGCATTTT CASSAPGQPQHF
NA TRBJ1-2 TRBV10-3 few TGTGCCATCAGTGTAGGAGGGCTTGGCTATGGCTACACCTTC CAISVGGLGYGYTF
NA TRBJ1-1 TRBV4-3 NA TGCGCCAGCAGCCAGGGGGCCGCAGGAGACACTGAAGCTTTCTTT CASSQGAAGDTEAFF
NA TRBJ2-3 TRBV29-1 NA TGCAGCGTTGAAGAGGCGGGCTCGCGCACAGATACGCAGTATTTT CSVEEAGSRTDTQYF
NA TRBJ1-1 TRBV7-2 NA TGTGCCAGCAGCTTAGATGGGGGACGGACTGAAGCTTTCTTT CASSLDGGRTEAFF
TRBD1 TRBJ1-2 TRBV5-1 NA TGCGCCAGCAGCCGTGCCGGGACAGGGGTTCCCGATAGCGAGGTGGGGCAGAAAAACTATGGCTACACCTTC CASSRAGTGVPDSEVGQKNYGYTF
TRBD1 TRBJ2-3 TRBV4-2 NA TGTGCCAGCAGCCTCTGGGACAGGGGAGGACTCCGTGGCACAGATACGCAGTATTTT CASSLWDRGGLRGTDTQYF
TRBD1 TRBJ1-1 TRBV2 few TGTGCCAGCAGTGTTCGGACAGGTACAGCTTTCTTT CASSVRTGTAFF
TRBD2 TRBJ2-1 TRBV19 NA TGTGCCAGTAGTATAAGTGCTAGCGGGGCCCTTTACAATGAGCAGTTCTTC CASSISASGALYNEQFF
TRBD1 TRBJ1-5 TRBV18 few TGTGCCAGCTCACCATTGCCGGGACAGGGCAAGCAGCCCCAGCATTTT CASSPLPGQGKQPQHF
TRBD1 TRBJ2-5 TRBV25-1 NA TGTGCCAGCAGTGTAAGACAGGGCTTAGGGGAGACCCAGTACTTC CASSVRQGLGETQYF
NA TRBJ1-2 TRBV13 NA TGTGCCAGCAGCTTAATTTCGGGGCTGGGTGCGGATGGCTACACCTTC CASSLISGLGADGYTF
TRBD1 TRBJ2-7 TRBV9 NA TGTGCCAGCAGCTCGACGGACAGGGGGTTCCCTTACGAGCAGTACTTC CASSSTDRGFPYEQYF
NA TRBJ1-1 TRBV7-2 NA TGTGCCAGCAGCATCACAGGGTCGAACACTGAAGCTTTCTTT CASSITGSNTEAFF
TRBD1 TRBJ1-5 TRBV11-3 few TGTGCCAGCAGCCCAACAGGACAGGGGAATCAGCCCCAGCATTTT CASSPTGQGNQPQHF
NA TRBJ1-3 TRBV6-1 NA TGTGCCAGCAAGATCGAGGGGGACGGAAACACCATATATTTT CASKIEGDGNTIYF
NA TRBJ1-6 TRBV4-3 NA TGCGCCAGCAGCCAAGATAGGACAGTAAATTCACCCCTCCACTTT CASSQDRTVNSPLHF
NA TRBJ1-1 TRBV7-2 few TGTGCCAGCAGCTTCCCAAGGTCCATGAACACTGAAGCTTTCTTT CASSFPRSMNTEAFF
NA TRBJ2-7 TRBV14 NA TGTGCCAGCAGCCGCACACAGGGCTCCTACGAGCAGTACTTC CASSRTQGSYEQYF
NA TRBJ1-1 TRBV19 NA TGTGCCAGTAGTATTCCAGGGACGACTGAAGCTTTCTTT CASSIPGTTEAFF
NA TRBJ1-1 TRBV18 NA TGTGCCAGCTCACCATTTCCTTTGGATAGGAACACTGAAGCTTTCTTT CASSPFPLDRNTEAFF
NA TRBJ2-7 TRBV27 NA TGTGCCAGCAGTCTACAGGCGGCGGTCTACGAGCAGTACTTC CASSLQAAVYEQYF
NA TRBJ1-5 TRBV7-2 NA TGTGCCAGCAGCTCAGTGGCAGCCTATAGCAATCAGCCCCAGCATTTT CASSSVAAYSNQPQHF
TRBD1 TRBJ2-2 TRBV9 NA TGTGCCAGCAGCTTCCGGGACAGGGGAGGGACCGGGGAGCTGTTTTTT CASSFRDRGGTGELFF
NA TRBJ1-1 TRBV5-6 NA TGTGCCAGCGGGTATGTACAGAACACTGAAGCTTTCTTT CASGYVQNTEAFF
NA TRBJ1-1 TRBV18 NA TGTGCCAGCTCACCACTCCCGTCGAACACTGAAGCTTTCTTT CASSPLPSNTEAFF